One sample yielded the 5 T cell receptor beta chains listed below, sequenced in a study of CD8+ T cells in alopecia areata. Sequencing relied on a cDNA template that was reverse transcribed from extracted RNA. Repertoires were generated with immunoSEQ multiplex PCR, while TCRdb's copy carries only in-frame clones and drops some. The sample has some 210,000 clones, roughly 57% seen once. The sequences come from CD4+ T cells sorted from blood, collected at week 0. The receptors stem from a human donor with alopecia areata.

DNA for the CDR3: TGTGCCAGCAGCACCCCTGGAGGGGACAGGTCCTACGAGCAGTACTTC. Translated: CASSTPGGDRSYEQYF. This chain connects TRBV7-9 to TRBJ2-7; 8 bases map to TRBD1. CDR3 length: 16 residues. From germline, CDR1 is SEHNR and CDR2 FQNEAQ (reference sequence). J lost 1 base, V lost 5 bases, and 10 bases had no gene match.

This clone came up a few times. The junction does not match germline at one end; this may be a read error. This CDR3 is CASSQGQFNTGELFF. The DNA for the CDR3 is TGCGCCAGCAGTCAAGGACAGTTTAACACCGGGGAGCTGTTTTTT. The rearrangement joins TRBV4-1 to TRBJ2-2, with a possible D match to TRBD1 (6 bases). The CDR3 is 15 residues long. The germline V gene has CDR1 MGHRA and CDR2 YSYEKL.

The rearrangement joins TRBV4-1 to TRBJ2-1; D remains ambiguous. CDR3 size: 16 residues. Per the germline V gene, CDR1 is MGHRA and CDR2 is YSYEKL. Deletions cut 5 bases from V and 2 bases from J, with 16 bases between. The CDR3 DNA is TGCGCCAGCAGCTCCGGATGGGTTGGGACCTACAATGAGCAGTTCTTC. Amino acids: CASSSGWVGTYNEQFF.

This chain connects TRBV29-1 to TRBJ2-3; TRBD2 might be the D (5 bases). V was shortened by 4 bases and J by 0 bases, with 11 bases between the two germline ends. Germline V CDR1 and CDR2: SQVTM, ANQGSEA. CDR3 length: 14 residues. Here the CDR3 DNA reads TGCAGCGTTGGGGAGCCCCCAAGCACAGATACGCAGTATTTT. Protein product: CSVGEPPSTDTQYF.

This clone was seen more than once but under ten times. The chain joins TRBV6-5 to TRBJ2-1; 12 positions match TRBD2. After removal of 6 bases from V and 4 bases from J, the junction contained 4 bases not matched to a gene. Germline loops: CDR1 MNHEY, CDR2 SVGAGI. The CDR3 totals 15 residues. The CDR3 sequence: CASSPGLAGYNEQFF. The CDR3, as DNA: TGTGCCAGCAGCCCGGGACTAGCGGGTTACAATGAGCAGTTCTTC.